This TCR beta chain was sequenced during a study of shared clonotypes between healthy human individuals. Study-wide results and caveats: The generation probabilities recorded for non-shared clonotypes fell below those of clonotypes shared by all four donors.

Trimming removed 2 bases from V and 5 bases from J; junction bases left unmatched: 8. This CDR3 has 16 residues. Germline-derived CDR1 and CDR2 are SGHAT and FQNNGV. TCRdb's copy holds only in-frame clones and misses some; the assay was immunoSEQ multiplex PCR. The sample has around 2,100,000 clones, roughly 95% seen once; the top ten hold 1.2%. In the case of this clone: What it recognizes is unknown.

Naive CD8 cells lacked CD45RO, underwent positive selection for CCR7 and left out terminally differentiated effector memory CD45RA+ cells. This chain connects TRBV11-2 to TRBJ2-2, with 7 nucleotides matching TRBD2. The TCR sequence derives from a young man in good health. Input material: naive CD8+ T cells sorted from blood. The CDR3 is CASSLSGLADTGELFF. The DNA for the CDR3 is TGTGCCAGCAGCTTAAGTGGTCTAGCGGATACCGGGGAGCTGTTTTTT.